This TCR beta chain emerged from a study of shared clonotypes between healthy human individuals. The CDR3 spans 14 residues. Germline CDR1 reads SGHTA; CDR2 reads FQGNSA. V shed 0 bases and J shed 7 bases, with 10 bases lying between them. Regarding this clone: The same CDR3 can be traced to other DNA sequences in this sample.

Here immunoSEQ multiplex PCR was the method, and the copy in TCRdb shows in-frame clones only, minus some. Among 2 million to 2.5 million clones listed, 80% to 95% were seen once. J is TRBJ2-1 and V is TRBV7-2; TRBD2 is a possible D gene (7 bases). This TCR was sampled from a man aged 18 to 30 in good health. Some clones in this sample may be carry-over from other donors' samples. Material: naive CD4+ T cells from PBMCs. Subset described: CD45RA+ positively selected. For the CDR3, the DNA is TGTGCCAGCAGCTTAGCGGGAGGGGGTAATGAGCAGTTCTTC. Translated: CASSLAGGGNEQFF.